Following are 5 T cell receptor beta chains from one sample sequenced in a study of blood T cell repertoires in COVID-19. TCRdb's copy holds only in-frame clones and misses some; the assay was immunoSEQ multiplex PCR. The table has more than 350,000 clones, roughly 88% seen once. The specimen sequenced was PBMCs or T cells enriched from blood (not recorded which). These receptors all stem from a woman aged 18-29 years who had been exposed to COVID-19.

In this sample, this clone turned up a few times. The rearrangement uses TRBV27 and TRBJ1-2; D remains ambiguous. Germline values: CDR1 MNHEY, CDR2 SMNVEV (reference sequence). Trimming removed 3 bases at V and 1 base at J, with 9 bases between. CDR3 size: 14 residues. The CDR3 sequence is CASSLRGSNYGYTF. For the CDR3, the DNA is TGTGCCAGCAGTTTGAGAGGGAGTAACTATGGCTACACCTTC.

The chain recombines TRBV24-1 with TRBJ1-4; TRBD1 matches at 7 bases. Germline assignment: CDR1 KGHDR and CDR2 SFDVKD. J was trimmed by 4 bases and V by 2 bases; bases with no gene match: 3. This CDR3 comprises 15 residues. As DNA, the CDR3 is TGTGCCACCAGTGATTCCGGGACAGTTAATGAAAAACTGTTTTTT. Protein: CATSDSGTVNEKLFF.

The gene calls are TRBV11-2 and TRBJ1-2; 10 nucleotides line up with TRBD1. With 7 bases clipped from V and 7 bases from J, the junction kept 6 bases outside the gene matches. This CDR3 is 13 amino acids long. Germline V gene sequence: CDR1 SGHAT, CDR2 FQNNGV. In DNA form, the CDR3 reads TGTGCCAGCACGGACAGGGGGGGGCCTGGCTACACCTTC. Protein: CASTDRGGPGYTF.

In its sample, this clone was seen once. The chain employs TRBV5-1 and TRBJ1-2, with D perhaps TRBD1 (6 bases). Trimming shortened V by 4 bases and J by 0 bases, and 7 bases separated the two germline ends. CDR1 and CDR2 from the germline V gene are SGHRS and YFSETQ. This CDR3 spans 13 amino acids. Here the CDR3 reads CASSRDTNYGYTF. The CDR3 coding sequence is TGCGCCAGCAGCCGGGACACTAACTATGGCTACACCTTC.

The V call is TRBV28, the J call TRBJ2-7; no firm D call. CDR3 length: 12 amino acids. V lost 5 bases and J lost 5, with 10 bases in between. Germline loops: CDR1 MDHEN, CDR2 SYDVKM. The DNA of the CDR3 is TGTGCCAGCAGTATTCGACGGGACGAGCAGTACTTC. This translates into CASSIRRDEQYF.